This T cell receptor beta chain was documented in a study of shared clonotypes between healthy human individuals. For sorted subsets, roughly 210 ng DNA per replicate equaled tens of thousands of T cell genomes. Some clones are missing from TCRdb's copy, which holds only in-frame ones; the method was immunoSEQ multiplex PCR. The table lists 1 million to 1.3 million clones, 70% to 80% of them singletons. As for this clone: What it binds is unknown.

Study results and limitations: Owing to a small donor count, the genetic and exposure-history diversity represented was limited. In general, naive subsets displayed greater estimated richness than memory subsets did.

Germline assignment: CDR1 LNHNV and CDR2 YYDKDF (reference sequence). The CDR3 consists of 12 residues. The V end lost 6 bases, the J end lost 5 bases, and 10 bases lay between the germline ends. The chain is built from TRBV15 and TRBJ2-5; either TRBD1 or TRBD2 may supply D (6 bases each). Source material: memory CD4+ T cells from PBMCs. Subset given: CD45RA-negative fraction. This TCR came from a young man in good health. Some clones in this sample may be carry-over from other donors' samples. The CDR3 is CATRGGGETQYF. As DNA, the CDR3 is TGTGCCACCAGAGGAGGGGGGGAGACCCAGTACTTC. Filled out from reference TRBV15 and TRBJ2-5, the complete variable domain reads DAMVIQNPRYQVTQFGKPVTLSCSQTLNHNVMYWYQQKSSQAPKLLFHYYDKDFNNEADTPDNFQSRRPNTSFCFLDIRSPGLGDTAMYLCATRGGGETQYFGPGTRLLVL.